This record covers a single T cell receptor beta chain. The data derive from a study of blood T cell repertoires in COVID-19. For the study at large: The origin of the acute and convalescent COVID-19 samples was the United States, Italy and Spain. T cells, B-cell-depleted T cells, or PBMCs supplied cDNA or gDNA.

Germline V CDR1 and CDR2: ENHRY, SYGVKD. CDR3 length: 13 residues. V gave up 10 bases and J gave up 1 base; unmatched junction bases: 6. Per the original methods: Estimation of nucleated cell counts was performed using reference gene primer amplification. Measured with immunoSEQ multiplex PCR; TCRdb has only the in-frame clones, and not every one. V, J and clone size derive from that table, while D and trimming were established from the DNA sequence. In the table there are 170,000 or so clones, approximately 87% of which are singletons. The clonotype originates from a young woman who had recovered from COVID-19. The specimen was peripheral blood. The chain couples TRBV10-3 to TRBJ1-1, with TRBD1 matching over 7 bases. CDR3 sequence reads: CATTGTENTEAFF. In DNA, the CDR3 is TGTGCCACCACAGGGACAGAGAACACTGAAGCTTTCTTT.